This TCR beta chain was sequenced for a study of identical twins. Study observations and caveats: Twins' surplus sharing was weaker for beta out-of-frame sequences. Abundant beta clonotypes from cord blood had fewer insertions, unlike memory repertoires, which showed none. Analyses based on zero insertions could be partly confounded by invariant MAIT and iNKT cells.

Every donor was a healthy Caucasian. MiXCR was run by TCRdb on the 5' RACE reads, yielding one entry per CDR3 protein. The sample lists approximately 410,000 distinct CDR3 sequences, roughly 18% seen once, with approximately 12% in the top ten. Concerning this clonotype: Its antigen is as yet unknown.

Per germline, CDR1 SGHRS and CDR2 YFSETQ. CDR3 size: 13 residues. The V and J ends lost 0 bases and 8 bases, in that order; junction bases with no gene match: 2. V is TRBV5-1 and J is TRBJ1-2; 9 nucleotides agree with TRBD1. The source is a man aged 45-65 years in good health. The sequencing sample was made of naive T cells sorted from blood. The CDR3 nucleotides are TGCGCCAGCAGCTTGGACAGGGGGCGCGGCTACACCTTC. Its translation: CASSLDRGRGYTF.